The clone carrying this T cell receptor beta chain was picked up a small number of times. These data are taken from a study of tumor T cells in aggressive B-cell lymphoma. The length of the CDR3 is 14 residues. CDR1 is SGHAT, CDR2 FQDESV, per germline (reference sequence). Trimming left V 1 base short and J 6 bases short, with 9 bases between. Method: immunoSEQ multiplex PCR; TCRdb's copy keeps in-frame clones and lacks some. The table lists around 2,900 clones, more than 75% of them singletons. This TCR was sampled from an adult with diffuse large B cell lymphoma. The sample comprised tumor tissue. The chain carries TRBV11-1 and TRBJ1-4; D ambiguous. DNA for the CDR3: TGTGCCAGCAGCTTAGGACACGGTGATGAAAAACTGTTTTTT. Residues: CASSLGHGDEKLFF. Together with reference TRBV11-1 and TRBJ1-4, the CDR3 gives the full variable domain: EAEVAQSPRYKITEKSQAVAFWCDPISGHATLYWYRQILGQGPELLVQFQDESVVDDSQLPKDRFSAERLKGVDSTLKIQPAELGDSAMYLCASSLGHGDEKLFFGSGTQLSVL.